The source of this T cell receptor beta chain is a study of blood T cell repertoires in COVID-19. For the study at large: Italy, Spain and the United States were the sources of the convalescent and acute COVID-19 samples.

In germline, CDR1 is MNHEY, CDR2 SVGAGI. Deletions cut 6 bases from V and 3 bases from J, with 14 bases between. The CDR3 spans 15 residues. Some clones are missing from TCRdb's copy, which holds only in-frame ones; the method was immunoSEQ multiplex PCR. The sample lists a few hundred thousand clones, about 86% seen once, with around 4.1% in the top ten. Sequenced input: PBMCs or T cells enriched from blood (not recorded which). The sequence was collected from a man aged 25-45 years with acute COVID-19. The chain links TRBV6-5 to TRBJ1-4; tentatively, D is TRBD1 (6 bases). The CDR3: CASRPQGGANEKLFF. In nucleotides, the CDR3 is TGTGCCAGCAGACCCCAAGGGGGGGCTAATGAAAAACTGTTTTTT.